The text below deals with one T cell receptor beta chain. Its antigen is unidentified. V shed 4 bases and J 8 bases; nucleotides not matched to a gene: 9. The CDR3 length is 15 residues. CDR1 is SGHVS, CDR2 FNYEAQ, per germline. The primer mix had 60 Vbeta and 13 Jbeta primers. The repertoire was sequenced with immunoSEQ multiplex PCR; TCRdb's copy has only in-frame clones and lacks some. The sample holds 250,000 to 350,000 clones, about four fifths seen once. The data were taken from a study of cytomegalovirus exposure and HLA in healthy donors. Overall study findings and caveats: The authors judged a highly shared variant cluster likely a sequencing artifact. Across donors, presence/absence analyses took sequencing depth to be roughly uniform. In a later analysis, donors in an Asian-associated ancestry cluster reportedly had fewer N-insertions in productive TCRs than the cohort mean. Information on immune exposure was restricted to one variable (CMV serostatus).

V and J are TRBV7-6 and TRBJ2-1; 9 nucleotides match TRBD2. This receptor was taken from a girl aged 2-10 years in good health and CMV-seronegative. Sequencing was performed on PBMCs. The CDR3 sequence is CASSSERGAFYEQFF. DNA of the CDR3: TGTGCCAGCAGCTCGGAGCGGGGGGCTTTCTATGAGCAGTTCTTC.